A single sample is the source of the 9 T cell receptor beta chains below, sequenced in a study of shared clonotypes between healthy human individuals. Repertoires were generated with immunoSEQ multiplex PCR, while TCRdb's copy carries only in-frame clones and drops some. Of about 2,500,000 clones in the sample, approximately 92% were seen once. Specimen: naive CD4+ T cells sorted from blood. Subset given: CD45RA+ positively selected. Receptors originate from a man aged 18-30 years in good health.

In the case of this clone: Other DNA variants within this sample encode the same CDR3. This chain joins TRBV7-2 and TRBJ2-7; D is ambiguous. Germline values: CDR1 SGHTA, CDR2 FQGNSA. The CDR3 runs to 12 residues. The V and J ends lost 3 bases and 7 bases respectively, with 10 bases between them. CDR3 bases: TGTGCCAGCAGCTTCGGTCTAGGGGAGCAGTACTTC. Protein product: CASSFGLGEQYF.

The chain employs TRBV21-1 and TRBJ2-6; the table's D call, TRBD2, has no DNA check behind it. TRBV21-1 is shown as a pseudogene. This CDR3 region has 15 residues. CDR3 residues: CASKKGRSGANVLTF. CDR3 in DNA: TGTGCCAGCAAGAAAGGGAGGTCTGGGGCCAACGTCCTGACTTTC.

The chain carries TRBV5-1 and TRBJ2-3; no definite D call. The V and J ends lost 0 bases and 10 bases respectively, with 12 bases between them. This CDR3 is 13 amino acids long. Germline-derived CDR1 and CDR2 are SGHRS and YFSETQ. The CDR3 is CASSLVGYGAQYF. The CDR3 DNA reads as TGCGCCAGCAGCTTGGTGGGGTACGGTGCGCAGTATTTT. The whole variable domain, filled in from reference TRBV5-1 and TRBJ2-3, reads KAGVTQTPRYLIKTRGQQVTLSCSPISGHRSVSWYQQTPGQGLQFLFEYFSETQRNKGNFPGRFSGRQFSNSRSEMNVSTLELGDSALYLCASSLVGYGAQYFGPGTRLTVL.

The V gene is TRBV6-1, the J gene TRBJ1-6, with D maybe TRBD1 (6 bases). This CDR3 is 14 amino acids long. The germline gives CDR1 MNHNS, CDR2 SASEGT. Trimming took 5 bases from V and 10 from J, leaving 15 bases between them. The CDR3 DNA sequence: TGTGCCAGCAGTCCCCGACAGGTGGGCTCACCCCTCCACTTT. Translating gives CASSPRQVGSPLHF.

The rearrangement uses TRBV9 and TRBJ1-2, with 9 bases matching TRBD1. From germline, CDR1 is SGDLS and CDR2 YYNGEE. This CDR3 region has 15 residues. Trimming removed 1 base from V and 0 bases from J; junction bases left unmatched: 1. DNA of the CDR3: TGTGCCAGCAGCGTATGGGACAGGGCTAACTATGGCTACACCTTC. Translation: CASSVWDRANYGYTF.

The V call is TRBV15, the J call TRBJ2-1; D is possibly TRBD2 (5 bases). Germline CDR1 and CDR2: LNHNV and YYDKDF (reference sequence). The CDR3 spans 14 residues. Trimming shortened V by 4 bases and J by 3 bases, and 10 bases separated the two germline ends. In nucleotides, the CDR3 is TGTGCCACCAGCATGCGGGCCGTCTACAATGAGCAGTTCTTC. Its protein product is CATSMRAVYNEQFF.

The chain has TRBV19 and TRBJ1-2; weak D call: TRBD1 (5 bases). The CDR3 consists of 13 residues. The ends were cut back, 5 bases at V and 6 bases at J, with 13 bases in the middle. CDR1 and CDR2 (germline): LNHDA, SQIVND (reference sequence). Here the CDR3 reads CASSYLGLDGYTF. In nucleotides, the CDR3 is TGTGCCAGTAGTTATCTGGGACTCGATGGCTACACCTTC. Looking up the rest from reference TRBV19 and TRBJ1-2 gives the full variable domain: DGGITQSPKYLFRKEGQNVTLSCEQNLNHDAMYWYRQDPGQGLRLIYYSQIVNDFQKGDIAEGYSVSREKKESFPLTVTSAQKNPTAFYLCASSYLGLDGYTFGSGTRLTVV.

This sequence joins TRBV19 and TRBJ2-3; possibly TRBD2 for D (5 bases). Per the germline V gene, CDR1 is LNHDA and CDR2 is SQIVND (reference sequence). V was cut by 6 bases and J by 0 bases, with 10 bases left in between. The CDR3 loop spans 14 amino acids. CDR3 sequence reads: CASRVASSTDTQYF. The CDR3 DNA follows: TGTGCCAGTAGGGTAGCGAGTAGCACAGATACGCAGTATTTT.

The chain recombines TRBV19 with TRBJ2-7; TRBD1 aligns across 8 bases. From germline, CDR1 is LNHDA and CDR2 SQIVND (reference sequence). The CDR3 contains 13 residues. V lost 5 bases and J lost 5; bases outside the gene matches: 5. The CDR3, as DNA: TGTGCCAGTAGTCGCAGGGGGCGAAACGAGCAGTACTTC. Encoded protein: CASSRRGRNEQYF.